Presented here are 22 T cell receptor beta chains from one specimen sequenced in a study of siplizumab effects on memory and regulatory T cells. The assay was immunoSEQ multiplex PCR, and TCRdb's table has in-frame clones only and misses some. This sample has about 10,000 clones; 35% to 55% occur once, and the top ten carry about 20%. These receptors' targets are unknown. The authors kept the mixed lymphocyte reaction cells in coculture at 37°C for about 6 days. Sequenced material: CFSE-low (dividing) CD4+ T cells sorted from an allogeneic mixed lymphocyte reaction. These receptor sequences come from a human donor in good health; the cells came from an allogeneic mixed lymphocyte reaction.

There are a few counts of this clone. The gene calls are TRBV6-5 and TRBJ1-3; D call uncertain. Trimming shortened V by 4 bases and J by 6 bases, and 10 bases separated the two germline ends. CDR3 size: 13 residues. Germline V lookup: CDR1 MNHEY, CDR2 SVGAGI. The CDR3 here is CASSFPTENTIYF. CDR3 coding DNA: TGTGCCAGCAGTTTCCCGACCGAAAACACCATATATTTT.

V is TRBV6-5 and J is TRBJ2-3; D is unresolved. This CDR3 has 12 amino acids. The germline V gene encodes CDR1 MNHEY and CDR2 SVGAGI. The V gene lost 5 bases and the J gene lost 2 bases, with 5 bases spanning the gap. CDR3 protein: CASSRNTDTQYF. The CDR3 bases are TGTGCCAGCAGTCGAAACACAGATACGCAGTATTTT.

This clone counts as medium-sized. The CDR3 loop reads CASSQSDRYNEQFF. The DNA of the CDR3 is TGTGCCAGCAGCCAATCAGACAGATACAATGAGCAGTTCTTC. The chain carries TRBV4-2 and TRBJ2-1; tentatively, D is TRBD1 (5 bases). Germline V gene data show CDR1 as LGHNA and CDR2 as YNFKEQ. Trimming left V 2 bases short and J 4 bases short, with 9 bases between. This CDR3 comprises 14 residues.

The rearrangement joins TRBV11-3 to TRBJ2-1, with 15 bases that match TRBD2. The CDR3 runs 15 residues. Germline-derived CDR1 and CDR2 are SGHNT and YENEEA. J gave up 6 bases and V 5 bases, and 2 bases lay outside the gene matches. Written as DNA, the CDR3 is TGTGCCAGCAGCCGGGGACTAGCGGGAGGCAATGAGCAGTTCTTC. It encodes CASSRGLAGGNEQFF.

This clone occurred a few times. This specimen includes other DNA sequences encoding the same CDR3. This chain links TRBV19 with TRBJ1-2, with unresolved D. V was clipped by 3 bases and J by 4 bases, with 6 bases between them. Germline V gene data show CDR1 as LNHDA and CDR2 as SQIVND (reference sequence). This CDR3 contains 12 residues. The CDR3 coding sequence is TGTGCCAGTAGTATGCTTGGCTATGGCTACACCTTC. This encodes CASSMLGYGYTF.

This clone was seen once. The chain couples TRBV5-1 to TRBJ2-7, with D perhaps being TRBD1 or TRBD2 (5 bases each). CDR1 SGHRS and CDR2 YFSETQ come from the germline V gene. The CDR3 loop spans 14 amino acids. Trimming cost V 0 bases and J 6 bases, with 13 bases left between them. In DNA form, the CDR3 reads TGCGCCAGCAGCTTGGCCAGGGAGAACGGCGAGCAGTACTTC. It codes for CASSLARENGEQYF.

CDR3 region: CASSLNRNTGELFF. The CDR3 nucleotides read TGTGCCAGCAGCTTAAATAGGAACACCGGGGAGCTGTTTTTT. V gene TRBV7-3 combines with J gene TRBJ2-2, with D unresolved. Germline CDR1 reads SGHTA; CDR2 reads FQGTGA. The V end lost 1 base, the J end lost 1 base, and 4 bases lay between the germline ends. There are 14 residues in the CDR3.

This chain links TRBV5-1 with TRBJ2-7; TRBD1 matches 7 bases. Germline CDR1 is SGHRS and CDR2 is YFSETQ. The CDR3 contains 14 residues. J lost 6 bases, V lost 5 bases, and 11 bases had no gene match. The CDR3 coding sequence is TGCGCCAGCAGTGTCTTTGACAGGGCTAGCGAGCAGTACTTC. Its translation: CASSVFDRASEQYF.

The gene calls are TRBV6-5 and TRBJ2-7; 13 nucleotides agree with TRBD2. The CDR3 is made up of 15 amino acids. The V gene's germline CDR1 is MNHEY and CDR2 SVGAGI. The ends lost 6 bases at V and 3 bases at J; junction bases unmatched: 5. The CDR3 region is CASRLGLAGNYEQYF. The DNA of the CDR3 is TGTGCCAGCAGATTGGGACTAGCGGGGAACTACGAGCAGTACTTC.

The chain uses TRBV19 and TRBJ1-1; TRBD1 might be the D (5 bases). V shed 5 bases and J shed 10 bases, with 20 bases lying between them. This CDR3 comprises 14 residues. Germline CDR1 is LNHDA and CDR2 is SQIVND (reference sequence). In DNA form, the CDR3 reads TGTGCCAGTAGTCGGCGATCATGGGGGTCTTTAGCTTTCTTT. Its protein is CASSRRSWGSLAFF.

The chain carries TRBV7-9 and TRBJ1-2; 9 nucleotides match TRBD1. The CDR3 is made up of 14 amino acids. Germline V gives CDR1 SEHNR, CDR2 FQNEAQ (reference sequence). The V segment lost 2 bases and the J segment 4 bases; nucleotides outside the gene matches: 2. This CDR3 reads CASSLLDRGYGYTF. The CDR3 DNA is TGTGCCAGCAGCTTATTGGACAGGGGCTATGGCTACACCTTC.

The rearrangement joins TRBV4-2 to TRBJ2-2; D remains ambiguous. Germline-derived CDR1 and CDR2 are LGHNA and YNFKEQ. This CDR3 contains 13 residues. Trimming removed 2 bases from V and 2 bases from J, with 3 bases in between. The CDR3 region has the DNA TGTGCCAGCAGCCAATTAAACACCGGGGAGCTGTTTTTT. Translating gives CASSQLNTGELFF.

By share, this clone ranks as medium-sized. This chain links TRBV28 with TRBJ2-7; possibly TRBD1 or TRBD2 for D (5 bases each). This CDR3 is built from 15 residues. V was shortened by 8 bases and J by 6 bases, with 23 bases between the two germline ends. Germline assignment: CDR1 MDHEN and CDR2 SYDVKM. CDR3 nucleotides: TGTGCCAGCGGATCCCGGGACGGAAGGGTAGGCGAGCAGTACTTC. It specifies CASGSRDGRVGEQYF.

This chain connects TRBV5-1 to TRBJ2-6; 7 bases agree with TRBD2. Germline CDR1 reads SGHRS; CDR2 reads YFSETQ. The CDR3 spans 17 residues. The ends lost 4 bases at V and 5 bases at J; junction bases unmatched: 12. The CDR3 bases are TGCGCCAGCAGCACGGGGGGAGAATCGACAAGGGCCAACGTCCTGACTTTC. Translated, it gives CASSTGGESTRANVLTF.

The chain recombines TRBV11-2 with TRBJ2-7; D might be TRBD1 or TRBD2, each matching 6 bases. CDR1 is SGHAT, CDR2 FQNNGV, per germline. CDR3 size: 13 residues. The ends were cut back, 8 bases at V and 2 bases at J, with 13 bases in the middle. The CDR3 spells CASGRGAAYEQYF. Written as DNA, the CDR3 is TGTGCCAGCGGAAGGGGGGCTGCCTACGAGCAGTACTTC.

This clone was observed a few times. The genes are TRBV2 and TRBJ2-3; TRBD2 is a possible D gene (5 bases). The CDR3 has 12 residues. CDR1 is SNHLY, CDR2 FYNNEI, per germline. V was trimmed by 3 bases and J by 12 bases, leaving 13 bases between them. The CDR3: CASSEVRGYQYF. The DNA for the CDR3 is TGTGCCAGCAGTGAGGTCCGGGGTTACCAGTATTTT.

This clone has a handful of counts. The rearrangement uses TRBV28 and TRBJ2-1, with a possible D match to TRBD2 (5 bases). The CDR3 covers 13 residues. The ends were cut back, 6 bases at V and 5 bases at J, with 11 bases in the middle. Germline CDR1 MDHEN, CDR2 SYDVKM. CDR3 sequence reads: CASRIGVNNEQFF. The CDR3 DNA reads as TGTGCCAGCAGGATCGGGGTTAACAATGAGCAGTTCTTC.

CDR3 in amino acids: CASSTAPSPYNEQFF. The CDR3 nucleotides read TGTGCCAGCAGCACCGCTCCGAGCCCCTACAATGAGCAGTTCTTC. J is TRBJ2-1 and V is TRBV9; unclear D gene. The CDR3 covers 15 residues. The V end was cut by 4 bases, the J end by 2 bases, with 13 bases between. Germline values: CDR1 SGDLS, CDR2 YYNGEE.

CDR3 protein: CASSGAASGRLAQYF. DNA for the CDR3: TGCGCCAGCAGCGGGGCGGCTAGCGGGAGGTTAGCGCAGTATTTT. The rearrangement joins TRBV5-1 to TRBJ2-3; 11 bases line up with TRBD2. CDR3 length equals 15 residues. Trimming at V came to 4 bases and at J to 10 bases, leaving 11 bases not matched to a gene. Germline CDR1 reads SGHRS; CDR2 reads YFSETQ.

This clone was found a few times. CDR3 amino acids: CASSLYAGLYGYTF. The DNA for the CDR3 is TGTGCCAGCAGTTTATATGCAGGGCTCTATGGCTACACCTTC. This chain joins TRBV28 and TRBJ1-2; TRBD1 might be the D (5 bases). V lost 1 base to trimming and J lost 4 bases, with 10 bases between them. Germline lookup yields CDR1 MDHEN and CDR2 SYDVKM. The CDR3 has 14 amino acids.

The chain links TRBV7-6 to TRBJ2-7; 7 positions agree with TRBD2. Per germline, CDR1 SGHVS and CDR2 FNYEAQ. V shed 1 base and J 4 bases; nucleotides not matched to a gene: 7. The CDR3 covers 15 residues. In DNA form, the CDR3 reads TGTGCCAGCAGCTTAGGGGGCGGGAGTCCGTACGAGCAGTACTTC. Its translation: CASSLGGGSPYEQYF.

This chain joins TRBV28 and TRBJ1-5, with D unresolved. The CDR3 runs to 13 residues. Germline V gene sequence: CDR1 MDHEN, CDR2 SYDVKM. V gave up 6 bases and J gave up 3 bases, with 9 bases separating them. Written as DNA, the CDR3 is TGTGCCAGCAGCCGCCCCTTCAATCAGCCCCAGCATTTT. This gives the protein CASSRPFNQPQHF.